The 2 T cell receptor beta chains below were found in one sample sequenced in a study of regulatory T cells in long-lasting Graves disease. Arm-PCR of CDR3 regions and iRepertoire HTBI primers were the basis on which TCR beta libraries were built. One entry per CDR3 protein, called by TCRdb with MiXCR from the multiplex PCR reads. The table includes a few hundred thousand distinct CDR3 sequences, roughly 17% detected once. This sample's time point: newly diagnosed GD, antithyroid drugs for less than 3 months. Making the TCR library involved RNA that had been extracted from PBMCs. This sample also appeared in a second study, on T cells in Graves' hyperthyroidism and ophthalmopathy.

The sample consisted of peripheral blood mononuclear cells (PBMCs), taken at new diagnosis, from a patient treated with antithyroid drugs. The receptor source for this set is a woman younger than 30 with Graves disease.

V and J are TRBV6-1 and TRBJ1-2; D not resolved. The CDR3 is 16 amino acids. CDR1 and CDR2 from the germline V gene are MNHNS and SASEGT. V was shortened by 6 bases and J by 3 bases, with 20 bases between the two germline ends. Here the CDR3 DNA reads TGTGCCAGCAGCAGCTACACAACCCGGGCGGACTATGGCTACACCTTC. Protein product: CASSSYTTRADYGYTF.

This clonotype was seen repeatedly, ten times or more. J is TRBJ2-7 and V is TRBV5-5, with D possibly being TRBD1 (6 bases). The germline V gene has CDR1 SGHKS and CDR2 YYEKEE (reference sequence). Trimming stripped 4 bases from V and 0 bases from J, with 17 bases between. The CDR3 has 16 residues. The CDR3 here is CASSERHREFSYEQYF. In nucleotides, the CDR3 is TGTGCCAGCAGCGAACGACACAGGGAATTCTCCTACGAGCAGTACTTC.